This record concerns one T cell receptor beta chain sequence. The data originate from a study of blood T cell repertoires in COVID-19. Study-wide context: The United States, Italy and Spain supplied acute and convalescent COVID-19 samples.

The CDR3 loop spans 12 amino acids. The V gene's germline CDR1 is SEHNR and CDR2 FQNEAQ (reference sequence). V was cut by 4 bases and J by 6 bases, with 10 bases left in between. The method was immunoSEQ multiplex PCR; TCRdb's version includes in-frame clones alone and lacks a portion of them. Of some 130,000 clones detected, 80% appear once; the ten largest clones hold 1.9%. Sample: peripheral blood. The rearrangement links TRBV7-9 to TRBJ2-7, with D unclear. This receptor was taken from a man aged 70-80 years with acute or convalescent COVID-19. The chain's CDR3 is CASSSAASEQYF. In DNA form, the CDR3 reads TGTGCCAGCAGCTCCGCAGCTAGCGAGCAGTACTTC.